This TCR beta chain originates from a study of blood T cell repertoires in COVID-19 (dated by TCRdb to about 2020). Regarding the study in general: Collaborator samples came from the United States, Italy and Spain and covered acute and convalescent phases of COVID-19. The samples were drawn from two sources: the first 160 participants of the ongoing ImmuneRACE study, and 1,000 to 1,500 subjects contributed by 6 global collaborators. The prospective study material was composed of cDNA or gDNA derived from T cells, B-cell-depleted T cells, or PBMCs. The dataset comprised deeply sampled blood TCRbeta repertoires from subjects exposed to, actively infected with, or recovered from COVID-19. A de-identified subject ID, COVID-19 status, age in years and sex were almost always included in the sample metadata. HLA class I and class II types, where available, came from metadata supplied by the sample provider rather than from assay-based typing. The repertoires were made available in a free public database intended to serve as a resource for research on the immune response to SARS-CoV-2. The study at large found these results: The quantity of clinical and demographic metadata differed by source and by participant and was supplied without curation.

Worth noting for this clone: The specificity of this receptor is unknown. No base qualities exist here, and no much larger clone lies one base off it.

CDR1 and CDR2, looked up from the germline V gene, are MRHNA and SNTAGT. The CDR3, cysteine through phenylalanine, is 13 amino acids long. The CDR3 DNA has 39 bases and is translated from base 1. Trimming costs V 4 bases and J 1 base, and their ends lie 8 bases apart. TCRbeta CDR3 regions were amplified from genomic DNA by means of the immunoSEQ Assay, a bias-controlled multiplex PCR. Turning to the authors' computational methods: The number of nucleated cells in each sample was estimated by amplification of reference gene primers within the assay. To quantify the absolute abundance of each unique TCRbeta CDR3 rearrangement, sequence reads were collapsed and filtered. Productive Simpson clonality was computed per sample as the square root of Simpson's diversity index over productive rearrangements. TCRdb provides this immuneACCESS table in a form limited to in-frame rearrangements. Some clones are lacking; in checked studies, under half of them reflect an unresolved V gene, and why the rest are absent is not known. V and J calls and clone size are those listed in that table; D and trimming were worked out from the DNA. The sample includes about 370,000 clones, with over 75% observed a single time. 0.9% to 1.1% of the sample is taken by the ten largest.

Participants in the prospective study were enrolled through a virtual design, were aged about 18 to 100 years, and lived in roughly 24 United States geographic areas. In the prospective study, cohorts were assigned on the basis of participant-reported clinical history obtained from a screening survey and a study questionnaire. Recovered participants in ImmuneRACE Cohort 3 were defined as having two consecutive negative NP/OP PCR tests, clearance from a healthcare professional, or resolution of symptoms. In the prospective study, mobile phlebotomists collected whole blood, serum and a nasopharyngeal or oropharyngeal swab from each participant. Additional blood draws and questionnaires over a 2-month period could optionally be provided by prospective study participants. Before DNA extraction, blood samples from the prospective study were shipped at room temperature or frozen.

This chain is built from TRBV6-4 and TRBJ2-7; matching of 5 bases hints at TRBD2 as the D gene. The receptor was isolated from a man younger than 35 who had recovered from COVID-19. The sample taken for sequencing was PBMCs or T cells enriched from blood (not recorded which). The CDR3 amino acid sequence is: CASSVRTSYEQYF. The DNA sequence reads TGTGCCAGCAGTGTCAGGACTTCCTACGAGCAGTACTTC.